This T cell receptor (beta chain) originates from a study of blood T cells in healthy people across ages. The authors ran a second PCR of 7 to 11 cycles using a sample-barcoded 5' primer and a J-beta primer mix. CDR3-containing paired-end reads numbering at least 2.5 million came from each sample. TCRdb re-called the 5' RACE reads with MiXCR, one entry per CDR3 protein. Here the sample spans hundreds of thousands of distinct CDR3 sequences, about half being singletons. V was cut by 2 bases and J by 6 bases, with 14 bases left in between. Germline V gives CDR1 MNHEY, CDR2 SVGEGT. The CDR3 covers 14 residues.

The J gene is TRBJ2-7, the V gene TRBV6-2 or TRBV6-3, with D uncertain. Sequencing used blood. The origin of this receptor is a man aged 55 to 70 in good health. The DNA for the CDR3 is TGTGCCAGCAGTTACGGGCAGGCGATACTCGAGCAGTACTTC. Amino acid sequence: CASSYGQAILEQYF.